This TCR beta chain originates from a study of long-term antiretroviral therapy in people with HIV. Study findings and constraints: HIV repertoires covered narrower CDR3 length ranges than controls did. Dominant in the repertoire at all time points were clones expanded before ART.

This clone was seen only once. What it binds is unknown. This CDR3 comprises 15 residues. V was clipped by 2 bases and J by 4 bases, with 13 bases between them. The germline gives CDR1 MNHEY, CDR2 SVGAGI. Researchers ran immunoSEQ v3.0 at survey level. For each individual sample, sequencing targeted roughly 40,000-55,000 T-cell genomes. Generated by immunoSEQ multiplex PCR, the TCRdb table keeps only in-frame clones and is missing some. The data contain around 15,000 clones, approximately 84% of them singletons. Specimens held roughly 0.95-11 million cryopreserved PBMC prior to DNA extraction. The sample consisted of unsorted PBMCs, taken 0.5 years after starting antiretroviral therapy. The chain employs TRBV6-5 and TRBJ2-3, with D possibly being TRBD1 (6 bases). The TCR was taken from a woman in her 40s with HIV. The CDR3 DNA reads TGTGCCAGCAGTTACGCGGCCAGGGGCCCAGATACGCAGTATTTT. Protein product: CASSYAARGPDTQYF.